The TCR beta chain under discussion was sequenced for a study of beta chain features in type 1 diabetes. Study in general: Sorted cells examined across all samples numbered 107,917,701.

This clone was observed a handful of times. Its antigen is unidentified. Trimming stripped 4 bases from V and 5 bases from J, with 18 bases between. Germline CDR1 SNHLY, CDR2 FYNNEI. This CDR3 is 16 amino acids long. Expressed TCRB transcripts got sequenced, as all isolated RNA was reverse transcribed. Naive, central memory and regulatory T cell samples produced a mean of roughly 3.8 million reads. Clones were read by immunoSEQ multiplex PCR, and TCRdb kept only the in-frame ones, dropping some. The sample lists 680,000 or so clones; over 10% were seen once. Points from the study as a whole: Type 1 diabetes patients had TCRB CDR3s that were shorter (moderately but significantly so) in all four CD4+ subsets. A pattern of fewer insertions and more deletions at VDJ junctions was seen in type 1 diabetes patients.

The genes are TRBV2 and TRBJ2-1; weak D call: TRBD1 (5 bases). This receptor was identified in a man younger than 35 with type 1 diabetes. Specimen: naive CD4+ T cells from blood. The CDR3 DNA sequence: TGTGCCAGCAGTGTCACAGGTCCCTCTACTAACAATGAGCAGTTCTTC. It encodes CASSVTGPSTNNEQFF.